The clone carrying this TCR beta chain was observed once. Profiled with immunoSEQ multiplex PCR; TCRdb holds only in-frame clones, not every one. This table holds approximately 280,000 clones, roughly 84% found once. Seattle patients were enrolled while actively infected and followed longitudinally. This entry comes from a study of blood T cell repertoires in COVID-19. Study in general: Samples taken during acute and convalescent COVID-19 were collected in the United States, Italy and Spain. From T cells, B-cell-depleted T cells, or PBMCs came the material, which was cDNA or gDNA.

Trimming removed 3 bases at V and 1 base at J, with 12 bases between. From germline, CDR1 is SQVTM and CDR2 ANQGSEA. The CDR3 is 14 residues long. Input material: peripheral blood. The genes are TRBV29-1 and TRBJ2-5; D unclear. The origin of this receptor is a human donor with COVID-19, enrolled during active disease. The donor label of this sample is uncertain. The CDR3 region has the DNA TGCAGCGTTGAGAAGATATTAGCCCAAGAGACCCAGTACTTC. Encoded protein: CSVEKILAQETQYF.